This T cell receptor (beta chain) was identified during a study of T cells in Graves' hyperthyroidism and ophthalmopathy. Whole-study findings and limits: Stable hyperthyroidism and ophthalmopathy were separated using 13 V-J signatures.

This CDR3 has 16 amino acids. Germline loops: CDR1 MGHRA, CDR2 YSYEKL. V dropped 3 bases and J dropped 1; count of bases not matched to a gene: 3. In regard to this clonotype: No antigen is known for it.

It was RNA transcripts that yielded the amplified TCR beta CDR3 regions. When the TCR CDR3 underwent first-round RT-PCR, the HTBI primer set was used. TCRdb recomputed calls from the multiplex PCR reads with MiXCR, one row per CDR3 protein. The table records approximately 710,000 distinct CDR3 sequences, 15% to 20% of them present only once. The rearrangement uses TRBV4-1 and TRBJ2-3; 11 nucleotides agree with TRBD1. The TCR comes from a man between 45 and 60 years old with Graves' hyperthyroidism. Sequenced sample: blood. In nucleotides, the CDR3 is TGCGCCAGCAGCCATGGGACAGGGGGTGGCACAGATACGCAGTATTTT. It translates to CASSHGTGGGTDTQYF.